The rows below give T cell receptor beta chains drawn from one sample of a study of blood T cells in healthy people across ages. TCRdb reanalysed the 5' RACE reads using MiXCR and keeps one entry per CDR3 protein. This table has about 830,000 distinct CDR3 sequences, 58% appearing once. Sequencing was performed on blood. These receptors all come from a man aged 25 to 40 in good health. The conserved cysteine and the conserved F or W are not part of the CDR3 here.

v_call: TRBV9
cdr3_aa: ASSVELALNEQF

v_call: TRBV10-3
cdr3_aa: AIADNTEAF

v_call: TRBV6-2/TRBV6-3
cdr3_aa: ASSSAIESYEQY

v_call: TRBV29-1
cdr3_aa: SVVPRHGTNLGFEQY

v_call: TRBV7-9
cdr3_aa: ASSSRPGFEGQF

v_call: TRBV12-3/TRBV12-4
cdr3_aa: ASLPGQEGHEQF

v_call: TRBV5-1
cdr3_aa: ASSLAGTISTGTQY

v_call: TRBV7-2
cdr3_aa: ASSRDGASLAGGYEQF

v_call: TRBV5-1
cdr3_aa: ASSLGASGFNEQF

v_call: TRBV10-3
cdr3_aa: AISGTPRADTQY

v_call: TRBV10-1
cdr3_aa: ASSESTQGQETQY

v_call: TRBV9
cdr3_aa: ASSVGRASSYNEQF

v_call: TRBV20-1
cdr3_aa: SAREKGISYEQY

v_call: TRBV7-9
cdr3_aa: ASSLNRGNGVNEQF

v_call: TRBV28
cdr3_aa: ASDGIRGIYGYT

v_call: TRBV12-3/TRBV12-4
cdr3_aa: ASSLAGIQTQY

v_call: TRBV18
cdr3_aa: ASSPPRGLGTTHEKLF

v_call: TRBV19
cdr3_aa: ASSRGSLPVGDEQF

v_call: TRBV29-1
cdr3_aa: SVEDHKAGETQY

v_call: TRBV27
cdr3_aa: ASSFTGVKETQY

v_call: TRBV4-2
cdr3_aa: ASSQEPLGTTSTNYGYT

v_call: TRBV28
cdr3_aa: ASSPSGGSGSFETQY

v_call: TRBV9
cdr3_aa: ASSVEWGTNYGYT

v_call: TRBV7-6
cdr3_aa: ASSRGIAYNSPLH

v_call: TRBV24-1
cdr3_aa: ATSEPGTTGGEQY

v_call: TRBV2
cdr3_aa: ASSSRQGGSTGELF

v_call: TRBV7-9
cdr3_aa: ASSLIDRGLAEQY

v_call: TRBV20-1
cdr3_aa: SGYKGYNEQF

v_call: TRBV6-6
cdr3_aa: ASNVKGTGELF

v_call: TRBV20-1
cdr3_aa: SARGQGDSPLH

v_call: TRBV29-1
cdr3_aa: SVGQQGYYGYT

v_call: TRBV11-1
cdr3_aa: ASSALAPGLAGVSADTQY

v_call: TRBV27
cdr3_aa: ASSPIPGRRVNEQF

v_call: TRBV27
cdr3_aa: ASTRTRPSGGAFRETQY

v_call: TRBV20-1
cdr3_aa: SARPQGVNEQF

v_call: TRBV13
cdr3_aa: ASPSRVSNYGYT

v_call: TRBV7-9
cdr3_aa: ASSLARISGTDRPGGYT

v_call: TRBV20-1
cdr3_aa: SARDWAGGDEQY

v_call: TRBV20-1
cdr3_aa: SAKLRGRYGYT

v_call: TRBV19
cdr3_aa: ASSIGSGREQY

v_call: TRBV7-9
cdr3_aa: ASSFGLGRGNEQF

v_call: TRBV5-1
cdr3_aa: ASSFGTGHYNEQF

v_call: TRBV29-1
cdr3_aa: SVEGDSYGYT

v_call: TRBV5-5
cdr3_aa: ASSLLRDRVDEQY

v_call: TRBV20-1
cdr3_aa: SARDLSGSDNEQF

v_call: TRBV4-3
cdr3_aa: ASSQGGLVGDTQY